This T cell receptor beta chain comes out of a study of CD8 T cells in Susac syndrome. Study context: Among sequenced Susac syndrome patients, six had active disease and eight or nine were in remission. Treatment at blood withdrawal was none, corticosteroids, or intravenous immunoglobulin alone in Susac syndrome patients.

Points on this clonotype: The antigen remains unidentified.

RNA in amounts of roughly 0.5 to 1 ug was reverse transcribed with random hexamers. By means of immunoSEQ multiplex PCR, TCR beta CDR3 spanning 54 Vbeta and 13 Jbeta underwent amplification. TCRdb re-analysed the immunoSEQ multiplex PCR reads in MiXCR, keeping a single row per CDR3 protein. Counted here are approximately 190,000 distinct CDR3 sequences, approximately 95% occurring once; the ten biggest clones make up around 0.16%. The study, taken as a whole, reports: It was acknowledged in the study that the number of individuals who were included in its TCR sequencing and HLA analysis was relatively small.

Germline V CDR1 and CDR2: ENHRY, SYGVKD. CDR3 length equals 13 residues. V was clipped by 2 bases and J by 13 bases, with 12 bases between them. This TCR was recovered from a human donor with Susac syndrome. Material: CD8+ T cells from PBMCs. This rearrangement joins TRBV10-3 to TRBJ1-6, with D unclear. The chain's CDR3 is CAISEGGASPLHF. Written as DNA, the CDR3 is TGTGCCATCAGTGAGGGCGGTGCGTCTCCCCTCCACTTT.